There are a few counts of the clone carrying this T cell receptor (beta chain). These data belong to a study of blood T cell repertoires in COVID-19. Study-level information: PBMCs, B-cell-depleted T cells, or T cells provided the cDNA or gDNA that made up the material.

In germline, CDR1 is SGHTA, CDR2 FQGTGA. V was shortened by 5 bases and J by 0 bases, with 11 bases between the two germline ends. This CDR3 comprises 14 residues. The data were produced by immunoSEQ multiplex PCR, yet TCRdb's version contains in-frame clones alone and is incomplete. Here the sample spans 50,000 to 65,000 clones, more than 80% being singletons. The chain has TRBV7-3 and TRBJ2-7; perhaps TRBD2 as D (5 bases). Sequencing used peripheral blood. The source is a human donor in a cohort sampled during active COVID-19. Here the CDR3 DNA reads TGTGCCAGCAGCCCAACCCGGGACTCCTACGAGCAGTACTTC. This encodes CASSPTRDSYEQYF.